Each of the 29 T cell receptor beta chains below was sequenced from the same sample in a study of Graves' ophthalmopathy and Graves' hyperthyroidism. As the template, RNA transcripts were used to amplify TCR beta CDR3 regions. First-round RT-PCR with HTBI primers preceded a second-round multiplex PCR. TCRdb re-called the multiplex PCR reads through MiXCR, storing one row per CDR3 protein. Here the sample spans roughly 410,000 distinct CDR3 sequences, roughly 15% being singletons. Sequenced input: peripheral blood. Every receptor here comes from a woman aged 18-30 years with stable Graves' hyperthyroidism.

This clonotype was detected ten times or more. The CDR3 region is CASSPLGTVANQPQHF. The CDR3 region has the DNA TGTGCCAGCAGTCCACTTGGGACAGTGGCAAATCAGCCCCAGCATTTT. The chain links TRBV6-1 to TRBJ1-5; 7 positions agree with TRBD1. Germline V gives CDR1 MNHNS, CDR2 SASEGT. Trimming cost V 5 bases and J 4 bases; bases outside gene matches: 11. There are 16 residues in the CDR3.

This clonotype was recorded at least ten times. The genes are TRBV4-2 and TRBJ1-5; unclear D gene. Germline V lookup: CDR1 LGHNA, CDR2 YNFKEQ. The CDR3 consists of 16 residues. Trimming took off 0 bases at V and 4 bases at J, with 13 bases between the two ends. In DNA, the CDR3 is TGTGCCAGCAGCCAAGATGGGTCAGACCTTAATCAGCCCCAGCATTTT. It specifies CASSQDGSDLNQPQHF.

This clonotype was detected ten times or more. The chain uses TRBV9 and TRBJ1-1; 7 bases map to TRBD1. The ends lost 4 bases at V and 1 base at J; junction bases unmatched: 7. CDR3 length: 15 amino acids. CDR1 is SGDLS and CDR2 is YYNGEE in the germline V gene. The CDR3 loop reads CASSWGTGENTEAFF. The CDR3 DNA sequence: TGTGCCAGCAGCTGGGGAACAGGGGAGAACACTGAAGCTTTCTTT.

This clonotype was observed at least ten times. The rearrangement uses TRBV20-1 and TRBJ1-1; D ambiguous. CDR1 is DFQATT, CDR2 SNEGSKA, per germline (reference sequence). V was trimmed by 5 bases and J by 0 bases, leaving 16 bases between them. This CDR3 contains 15 residues. DNA for the CDR3: TGCAGTGCTTTCCGCCGGGATAACATGAACACTGAAGCTTTCTTT. Translating it yields CSAFRRDNMNTEAFF.

This clonotype was found many times. V usage is TRBV6-1 and J usage is TRBJ2-5, with D possibly being TRBD1 (5 bases). In germline, CDR1 is MNHNS, CDR2 SASEGT. Trimming shortened V by 11 bases and J by 6 bases, and 25 bases separated the two germline ends. The CDR3 is 15 amino acids. The CDR3 coding sequence is TGTGCCGTCAACACAGGCACTGCGGCCTTACAGACCCAGTACTTC. Its protein product is CAVNTGTAALQTQYF.

This clonotype was found many times. This chain links TRBV24-1 with TRBJ2-5; 7 bases are shared with TRBD1. V lost 3 bases and J lost 6; bases outside the gene matches: 12. The CDR3 consists of 16 residues. Germline values: CDR1 KGHDR, CDR2 SFDVKD. The CDR3 coding sequence is TGTGCCACCAGTGATCCCTCCAGAGGGGGCTATCAGACCCAGTACTTC. As protein: CATSDPSRGGYQTQYF.

This clonotype was observed many times. The J gene is TRBJ2-7, the V gene TRBV20-1; D might be TRBD2 (6 bases). CDR1 and CDR2 from the germline V gene are DFQATT and SNEGSKA (reference sequence). This CDR3 contains 12 residues. The V and J ends lost 5 bases and 6 bases respectively, with 14 bases between them. The CDR3 DNA follows: TGCAGTGCTCGGGGTCTTAGCGGCGAGCAGTACTTC. This encodes CSARGLSGEQYF.

This clonotype has ten or more counts. The chain links TRBV20-1 to TRBJ1-1; tentatively, D is TRBD1 (6 bases). Germline CDR1 reads DFQATT; CDR2 reads SNEGSKA (reference sequence). Trimming shortened V by 3 bases and J by 3 bases, and 14 bases separated the two germline ends. The CDR3 is 14 residues long. The chain's CDR3 is CSASWSGVDTEAFF. The CDR3 DNA reads TGCAGTGCTAGCTGGTCAGGGGTTGACACTGAAGCTTTCTTT.

This clonotype was detected many times. The CDR3 loop is CASRRRDRANTEAFF. Written as DNA, the CDR3 is TGTGCCAGCAGGCGTCGGGACAGGGCTAACACTGAAGCTTTCTTT. This chain joins TRBV6-5 and TRBJ1-1; the match to TRBD1 covers 9 bases. The CDR3 length is 15 residues. V lost 6 bases, J lost 2 bases, and 7 bases stayed unmatched. Germline CDR1 reads MNHEY; CDR2 reads SVGAGI.

This clonotype came up many times. This sequence joins TRBV12-3 or TRBV12-4 and TRBJ1-2; 7 bases agree with TRBD1. This CDR3 comprises 15 residues. With V trimmed by 1 base and J by 7 bases, 9 bases remained unmatched. The CDR3 here is CASSLDYRGRGGYTF. As DNA, the CDR3 is TGTGCCAGCAGTTTAGACTACAGGGGACGGGGTGGCTACACCTTC.

V usage is TRBV6-1 and J usage is TRBJ2-5; 7 bases line up with TRBD1. Germline V gene sequence: CDR1 MNHNS, CDR2 SASEGT. This CDR3 has 16 amino acids. Germline trimming cut 6 bases from V and 3 bases from J; bases unmatched to any gene: 13. CDR3 in DNA: TGTGCCAGCAGAGGAGGAGTAGGGGGCAGAAAAGAGACCCAGTACTTC. Residues: CASRGGVGGRKETQYF.

This clonotype has at least ten counts. This chain links TRBV12-3 or TRBV12-4 with TRBJ2-2; D gene uncertain. CDR3 length equals 16 residues. Trimming took 2 bases from V and 7 from J, leaving 17 bases between them. CDR3 amino acids: CASSLRIGVSGGELFF. In nucleotides, the CDR3 is TGTGCCAGCAGTTTAAGGATAGGTGTTTCTGGCGGGGAGCTGTTTTTT.

This clonotype was seen at least ten times. The J gene is TRBJ1-1, the V gene TRBV6-1, with D possibly being TRBD1 (5 bases). V shed 5 bases and J shed 2 bases, with 12 bases lying between them. The CDR3 is 14 amino acids. CDR1 and CDR2 from the germline V gene are MNHNS and SASEGT. As DNA, the CDR3 is TGTGCCAGCAGTCCACAGTGGGACAACACTGAAGCTTTCTTT. This sequence encodes CASSPQWDNTEAFF.

The genes are TRBV25-1 and TRBJ1-1, with a tentative D call TRBD1 (5 bases). V lost 3 bases, J lost 4 bases, and 15 bases lay in between. Looked up from germline, CDR1 is MGHDK and CDR2 is SYGVNS. The CDR3 spans 15 residues. The CDR3 here is CASSEAGLTATEAFF. DNA for the CDR3: TGTGCCAGCAGTGAGGCGGGGCTCACGGCCACTGAAGCTTTCTTT.

This chain uses TRBV4-1 with TRBJ2-5; 9 positions match TRBD2. Germline values: CDR1 MGHRA, CDR2 YSYEKL. With 3 bases clipped from V and 3 bases from J, the junction kept 8 bases outside the gene matches. This CDR3 spans 16 amino acids. CDR3 residues: CASSHLAGDLEETQYF. CDR3 coding DNA: TGCGCCAGCAGCCACTTAGCGGGGGACCTTGAAGAGACCCAGTACTTC.

V and J are TRBV6-2 or TRBV6-3 and TRBJ2-1; D gene ambiguous. Germline V CDR1 and CDR2: MNHEY, SVGEGT. The CDR3 is 14 amino acids. Trimming left V 0 bases short and J 2 bases short, with 5 bases between. The CDR3 reads CASSYSGPYNEQFF. The CDR3 region has the DNA TGTGCCAGCAGTTACTCAGGGCCCTACAATGAGCAGTTCTTC.

This clonotype occurred many times. This sequence joins TRBV6-5 and TRBJ2-7, with unresolved D. Trimming took 0 bases from V and 1 from J, leaving 16 bases between them. In germline, CDR1 is MNHEY, CDR2 SVGAGI. The CDR3 runs 17 residues. The chain's CDR3 is CASSYSLFPGSSYEQYF. CDR3 nucleotides: TGTGCCAGCAGTTACTCATTGTTCCCCGGGTCATCCTACGAGCAGTACTTC.

This clonotype came up many times. The V and J genes are TRBV27 and TRBJ1-1; no definite D call. The CDR3 is 15 amino acids. Per germline, CDR1 MNHEY and CDR2 SMNVEV (reference sequence). Deletions cut 1 base from V and 0 bases from J, with 9 bases between. CDR3 nucleotide sequence: TGTGCCAGCAGTTTATTTCCGGGATTGAACACTGAAGCTTTCTTT. The encoded protein is CASSLFPGLNTEAFF.

The V call is TRBV2, the J call TRBJ1-5; TRBD1 matches at 9 bases. V trimming: 6 bases; J trimming: 2 bases; junction bases outside the gene matches: 5. Looked up from germline, CDR1 is SNHLY and CDR2 is FYNNEI. CDR3 length equals 15 residues. CDR3 amino acids: CASRGTGYGNQPQHF. In nucleotides, the CDR3 is TGTGCCAGCAGAGGGACAGGGTACGGCAATCAGCCCCAGCATTTT. Using reference TRBV2 and TRBJ1-5 for the parts outside the CDR3, the full variable domain is EPEVTQTPSHQVTQMGQEVILRCVPISNHLYFYWYRQILGQKVEFLVSFYNNEISEKSEIFDDQFSVERPDGSNFTLKIRSTKLEDSAMYFCASRGTGYGNQPQHFGDGTRLSIL.

This clonotype appeared many times. The chain recombines TRBV2 with TRBJ1-1, with D maybe TRBD1 (5 bases). Deletions cut 6 bases from V and 0 bases from J, with 14 bases between. CDR3 size: 15 residues. The V gene's germline CDR1 is SNHLY and CDR2 FYNNEI. For the CDR3, the DNA is TGTGCCAGCAGCTCGAGTAGGGGCATGAACACTGAAGCTTTCTTT. Translating gives CASSSSRGMNTEAFF.

Comments on this clonotype: A read error may be the cause here, since a much bigger clone is one base away. The rearrangement links TRBV12-5 to TRBJ1-4; D is unclear. In germline, CDR1 is LGHNT, CDR2 FRNRAP. The CDR3 covers 15 residues. This CDR3 is CASGFAGGKIEKLCF. Written as DNA, the CDR3 is TGTGCTAGTGGTTTTGCCGGAGGGAAGATCGAAAAACTGTGTTTT.

There are many counts of this clonotype. The chain carries TRBV7-9 and TRBJ2-7, with a possible D match to TRBD2 (5 bases). V gave up 1 base and J gave up 2 bases, with 12 bases separating them. The CDR3 consists of 15 residues. Germline V lookup: CDR1 SEHNR, CDR2 FQNEAQ (reference sequence). The CDR3 nucleotides read TGTGCCAGCAGCTTAGGGGCGGGCTCCCCCTACGAGCAGTACTTC. This encodes CASSLGAGSPYEQYF. Full variable domain (rest looked up from reference TRBV7-9 and TRBJ2-7): DTGVSQNPRHKITKRGQNVTFRCDPISEHNRLYWYRQTLGQGPEFLTYFQNEAQLEKSRLLSDRFSAERPKGSFSTLEIQRTEQGDSAMYLCASSLGAGSPYEQYFGPGTRLTVT.

This chain joins TRBV29-1 and TRBJ2-5; 8 bases agree with TRBD2. Germline CDR1 and CDR2: SQVTM and ANQGSEA. The CDR3 covers 13 residues. The CDR3 spells CSSGGRTQETQYF. The CDR3 DNA reads as TGCAGTTCGGGGGGGAGAACTCAAGAGACCCAGTACTTC.

This clonotype was seen at least ten times. The chain uses TRBV12-3 or TRBV12-4 and TRBJ1-5, with TRBD1 identical over 10 bases. Trimming at V came to 5 bases and at J to 6 bases, leaving 7 bases not matched to a gene. The CDR3 covers 15 residues. CDR3 sequence reads: CASSTRTGGIQPQHF. The DNA of the CDR3 is TGTGCCAGCAGTACACGGACAGGGGGTATTCAGCCCCAGCATTTT.

This clonotype was observed many times. This chain connects TRBV7-3 to TRBJ1-1; perhaps TRBD1 as D (5 bases). The CDR3 spans 14 residues. Germline CDR1 SGHTA, CDR2 FQGTGA. Trimming removed 5 bases from V and 5 bases from J, with 15 bases in between. CDR3 amino acids: CASSENPGKTEAFF. The CDR3 DNA is TGTGCCAGCAGCGAAAACCCAGGGAAGACTGAAGCTTTCTTT.

A few counts support this clonotype. The V gene is TRBV2, the J gene TRBJ2-5, with D unclear. The germline CDR1 and CDR2 sequences are SNHLY and FYNNEI. Trimming removed 9 bases from V and 5 bases from J, with 22 bases in between. This CDR3 region has 15 residues. The CDR3 loop reads CARFQPGLRRETQYF. DNA for the CDR3: TGTGCCAGATTCCAACCGGGCCTTCGAAGGGAGACCCAGTACTTC.

This clonotype has only a few counts. With a much larger clone just one base away, this may be a read error. The V gene is TRBV12-5, the J gene TRBJ1-6; the D is unclear. Germline lookup yields CDR1 LGHNT and CDR2 FRNRAP. V lost 11 bases, J lost 0 bases, and 5 bases lay in between. The CDR3 is 12 amino acids. CDR3 DNA: TGTGCTGTTGGCTCCTATAATTCACCCCTCCACTTT. Protein: CAVGSYNSPLHF.

There are many counts of this clonotype. This chain uses TRBV7-2 with TRBJ1-5, with a possible D match to TRBD1 (6 bases). Germline CDR1 SGHTA, CDR2 FQGNSA. CDR3 length: 13 amino acids. V was trimmed by 1 base and J by 7 bases, leaving 8 bases between them. The CDR3 here is CASSLGDRQPQHF. CDR3 DNA: TGTGCCAGCAGCTTAGGCGACAGGCAGCCCCAGCATTTT.

This clonotype was seen ten or more times. The V and J genes are TRBV19 and TRBJ1-5; D gene ambiguous. Trimming took 5 bases from V and 3 from J, leaving 11 bases between them. The CDR3 is 14 amino acids. Germline values: CDR1 LNHDA, CDR2 SQIVND (reference sequence). CDR3 in amino acids: CASSEGFNNQPQHF. Here the CDR3 DNA reads TGTGCCAGTAGTGAAGGGTTTAACAATCAGCCCCAGCATTTT.